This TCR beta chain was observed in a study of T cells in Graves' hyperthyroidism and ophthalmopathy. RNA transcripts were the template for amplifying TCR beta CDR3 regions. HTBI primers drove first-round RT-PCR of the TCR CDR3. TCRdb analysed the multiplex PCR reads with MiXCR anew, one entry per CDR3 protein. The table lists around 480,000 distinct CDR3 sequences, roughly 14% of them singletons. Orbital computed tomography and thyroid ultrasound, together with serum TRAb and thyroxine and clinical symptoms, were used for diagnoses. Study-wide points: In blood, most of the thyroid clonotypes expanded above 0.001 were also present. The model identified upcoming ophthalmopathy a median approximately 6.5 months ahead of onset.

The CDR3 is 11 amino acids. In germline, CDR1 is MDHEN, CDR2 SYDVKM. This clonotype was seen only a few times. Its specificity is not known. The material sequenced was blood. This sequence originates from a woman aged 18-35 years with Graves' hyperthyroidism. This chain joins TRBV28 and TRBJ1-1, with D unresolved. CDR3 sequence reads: CTTDMNTEAFF. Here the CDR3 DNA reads TGTACGACCGACATGAACACTGAAGCTTTCTTT.